Sequencing of this TCR beta chain was carried out in a study of shared clonotypes between healthy human individuals. This clone turned up a few times. This same CDR3 is encoded by further DNA sequences in the sample. Naive CD8 populations comprised CD45RO-negative cells positively selected for CCR7, excluding terminally differentiated effector memory CD45RA+ cells. The assay was immunoSEQ multiplex PCR, and TCRdb's table has in-frame clones only and misses some. This table holds about 580,000 clones, about 98% found once. The V end was cut by 3 bases, the J end by 1 base, with 7 bases between. In germline, CDR1 is MDHEN, CDR2 SYDVKM. The CDR3 length is 13 residues.

The genes are TRBV28 and TRBJ2-7; D uncertain. The specimen was naive CD8+ T cells sorted from blood. The source of this sequence is a man younger than 40 in good health. CDR3 sequence: CASSLDGSYEQYF. CDR3 nucleotide sequence: TGTGCCAGCAGTTTGGACGGTTCCTACGAGCAGTACTTC.